This TCR beta chain appears in the sequencing data of a study of OX40 agonist ivuxolimab in advanced cancers. The germline V gene has CDR1 LNHDA and CDR2 SQIVND (reference sequence). This CDR3 is built from 16 residues. The J segment lost 7 bases and the V segment lost 5 bases, leaving 12 bases of the junction unmatched. Sequenced by immunoSEQ multiplex PCR; TCRdb stores in-frame clones only, minus some. Of about 90,000 clones detected, about 90% appear once; the ten largest clones hold around 1.6%. Sample: CD4+ or CD8+ T cells sorted from blood, taken in a trial of the OX40 agonist ivuxolimab. The TCR originated in an adult with an advanced solid tumor such as melanoma, head and neck, liver or kidney cancer. V usage is TRBV19 and J usage is TRBJ1-4; TRBD1 aligns across 8 bases. The CDR3 here is CASSSDRGASSEKLFF. Written as DNA, the CDR3 is TGTGCCAGTAGTTCCGACAGGGGCGCTAGTAGTGAAAAACTGTTTTTT.